Sequencing of this TCR beta chain was carried out in a study of CD8 T cells in Susac syndrome. The CDR3 has 17 residues. CDR1 and CDR2 from the germline V gene are GTSNPN and SVGIG (reference sequence). Trimming removed 3 bases at V and 5 bases at J, with 23 bases between. Reverse transcription of roughly 0.5 to 1 ug RNA was carried out with random hexamers. MiXCR, run by TCRdb on the immunoSEQ multiplex PCR reads, gives a single entry per CDR3 protein. The profile shows fewer than 60,000 distinct CDR3 sequences, 85% to 95% of them singletons. V and J are TRBV30 and TRBJ2-1, with D perhaps TRBD1 or TRBD2 (5 bases each). Specimen: CD8+ T cells from PBMCs. This clonotype was obtained from a human donor with Susac syndrome. The CDR3 nucleotides are TGTGCCTGGAGGCTCCAGGGCTCTAGCCCCCGCCACAATGAGCAGTTCTTC. As protein: CAWRLQGSSPRHNEQFF.